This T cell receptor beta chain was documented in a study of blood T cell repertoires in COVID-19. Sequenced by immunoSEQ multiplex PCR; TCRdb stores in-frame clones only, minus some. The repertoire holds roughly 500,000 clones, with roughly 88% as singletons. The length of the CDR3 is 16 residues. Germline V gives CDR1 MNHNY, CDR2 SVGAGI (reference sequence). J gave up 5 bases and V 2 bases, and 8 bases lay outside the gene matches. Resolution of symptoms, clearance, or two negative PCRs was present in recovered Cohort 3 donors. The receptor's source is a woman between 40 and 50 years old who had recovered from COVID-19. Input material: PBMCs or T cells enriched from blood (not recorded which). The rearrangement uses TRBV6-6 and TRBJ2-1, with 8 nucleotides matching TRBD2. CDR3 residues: CASSYGDSGTNNEQFF. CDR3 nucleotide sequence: TGTGCCAGCAGTTACGGGGATAGCGGGACCAACAATGAGCAGTTCTTC.